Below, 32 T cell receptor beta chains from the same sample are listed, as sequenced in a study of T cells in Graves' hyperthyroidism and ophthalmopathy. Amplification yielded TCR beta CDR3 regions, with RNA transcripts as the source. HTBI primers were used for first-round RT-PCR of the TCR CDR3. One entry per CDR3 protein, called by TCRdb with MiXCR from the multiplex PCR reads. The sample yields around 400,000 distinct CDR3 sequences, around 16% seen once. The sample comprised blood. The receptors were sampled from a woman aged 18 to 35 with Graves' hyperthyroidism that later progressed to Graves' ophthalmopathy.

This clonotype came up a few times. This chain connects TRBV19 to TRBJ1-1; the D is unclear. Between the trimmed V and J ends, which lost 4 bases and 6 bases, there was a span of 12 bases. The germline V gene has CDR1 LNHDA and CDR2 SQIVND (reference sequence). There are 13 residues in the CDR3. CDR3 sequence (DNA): TGTGCCAGTAGTAGTACGGTTCAGTCTGAAGCTTTCTTT. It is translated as CASSSTVQSEAFF. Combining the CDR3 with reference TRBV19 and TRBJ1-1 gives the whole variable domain DGGITQSPKYLFRKEGQNVTLSCEQNLNHDAMYWYRQDPGQGLRLIYYSQIVNDFQKGDIAEGYSVSREKKESFPLTVTSAQKNPTAFYLCASSSTVQSEAFFGQGTRLTVV.

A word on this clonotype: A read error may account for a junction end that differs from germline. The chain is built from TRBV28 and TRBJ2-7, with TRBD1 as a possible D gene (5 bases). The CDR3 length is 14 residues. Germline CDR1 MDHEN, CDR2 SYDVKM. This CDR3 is CASSMRMGHYEQHF. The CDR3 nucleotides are TGTGCCAGCAGCATGCGAATGGGGCACTACGAGCAGCACTTC. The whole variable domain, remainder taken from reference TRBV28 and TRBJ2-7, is DVKVTQSSRYLVKRTGEKVFLECVQDMDHENMFWYRQDPGLGLRLIYFSYDVKMKEKGDIPEGYSVSREKKERFSLILESASTNQTSMYLCASSMRMGHYEQHFGPGTRLTVT.

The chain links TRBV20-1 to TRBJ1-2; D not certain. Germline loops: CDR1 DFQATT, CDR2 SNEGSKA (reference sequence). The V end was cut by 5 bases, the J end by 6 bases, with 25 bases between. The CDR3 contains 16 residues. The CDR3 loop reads CSALRPGSSGLNGYTF. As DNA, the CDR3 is TGCAGTGCTCTTAGGCCCGGGAGTTCGGGTCTAAATGGCTACACCTTC.

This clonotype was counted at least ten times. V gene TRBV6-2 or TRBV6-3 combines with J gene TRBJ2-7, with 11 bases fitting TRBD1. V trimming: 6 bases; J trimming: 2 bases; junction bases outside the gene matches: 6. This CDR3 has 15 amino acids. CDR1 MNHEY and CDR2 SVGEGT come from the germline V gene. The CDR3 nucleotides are TGTGCCAGCAGCGAAGGGACAGGGGGTACCTACGAGCAGTACTTC. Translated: CASSEGTGGTYEQYF.

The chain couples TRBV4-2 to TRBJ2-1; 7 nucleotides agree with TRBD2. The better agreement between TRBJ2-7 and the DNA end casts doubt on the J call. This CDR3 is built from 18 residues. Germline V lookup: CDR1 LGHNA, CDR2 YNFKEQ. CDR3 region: CASSQGAFLADSYNEQYF. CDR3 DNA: TGTGCCAGCAGCCAAGGGGCCTTTCTAGCGGACTCCTACAATGAGCAGTACTTC.

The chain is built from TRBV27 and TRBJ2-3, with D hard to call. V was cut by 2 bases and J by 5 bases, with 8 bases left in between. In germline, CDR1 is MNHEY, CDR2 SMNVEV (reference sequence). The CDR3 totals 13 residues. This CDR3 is CASSLIAQDTQYF. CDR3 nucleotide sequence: TGTGCCAGCAGTTTAATCGCTCAAGATACGCAGTATTTT.

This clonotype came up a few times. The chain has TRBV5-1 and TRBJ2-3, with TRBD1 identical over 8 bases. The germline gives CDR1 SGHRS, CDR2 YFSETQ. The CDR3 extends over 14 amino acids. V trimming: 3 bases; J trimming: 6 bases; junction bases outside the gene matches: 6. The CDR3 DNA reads TGCGCCAGCAGCTCGGGACAGGTTGGGGATACGCAGTATTTT. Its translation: CASSSGQVGDTQYF.

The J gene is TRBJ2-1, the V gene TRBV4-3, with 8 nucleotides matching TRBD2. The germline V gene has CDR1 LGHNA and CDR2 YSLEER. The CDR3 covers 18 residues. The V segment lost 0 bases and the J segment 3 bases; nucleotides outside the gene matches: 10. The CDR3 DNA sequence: TGCGCCAGCAGCCAAGAGGGTTGGGGACTAGGGATCTACAATGAGCAGTTCTTC. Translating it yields CASSQEGWGLGIYNEQFF.

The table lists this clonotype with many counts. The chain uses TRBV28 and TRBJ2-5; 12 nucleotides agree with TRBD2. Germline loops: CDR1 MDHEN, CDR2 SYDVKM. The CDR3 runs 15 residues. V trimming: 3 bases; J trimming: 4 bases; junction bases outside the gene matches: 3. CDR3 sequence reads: CASSLTSGSSETQYF. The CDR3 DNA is TGTGCCAGCAGTTTGACTAGCGGGAGTTCAGAGACCCAGTACTTC. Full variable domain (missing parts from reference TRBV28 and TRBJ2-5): DVKVTQSSRYLVKRTGEKVFLECVQDMDHENMFWYRQDPGLGLRLIYFSYDVKMKEKGDIPEGYSVSREKKERFSLILESASTNQTSMYLCASSLTSGSSETQYFGPGTRLLVL.

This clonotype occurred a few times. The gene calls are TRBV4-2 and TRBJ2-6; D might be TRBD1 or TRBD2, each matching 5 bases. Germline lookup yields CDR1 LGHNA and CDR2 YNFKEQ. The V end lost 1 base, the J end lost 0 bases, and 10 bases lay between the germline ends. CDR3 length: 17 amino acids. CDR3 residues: CASSQGGPSSGANVLTF. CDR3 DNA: TGTGCCAGCAGCCAAGGGGGACCGAGCTCTGGGGCCAACGTCCTGACTTTC.

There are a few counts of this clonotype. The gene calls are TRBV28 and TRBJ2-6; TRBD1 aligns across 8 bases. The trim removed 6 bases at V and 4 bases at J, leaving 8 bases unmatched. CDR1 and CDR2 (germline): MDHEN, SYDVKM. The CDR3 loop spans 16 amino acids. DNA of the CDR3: TGTGCCAGCAGGAGGCAGGGGGCAGGAGGGGCCAACGTCCTGACTTTC. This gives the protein CASRRQGAGGANVLTF.

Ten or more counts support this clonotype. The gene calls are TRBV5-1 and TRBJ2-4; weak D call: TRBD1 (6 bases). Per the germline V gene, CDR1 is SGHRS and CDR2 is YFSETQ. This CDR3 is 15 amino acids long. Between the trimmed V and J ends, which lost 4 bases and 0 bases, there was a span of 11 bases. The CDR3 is CASSPEQGAKNIQYF. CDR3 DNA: TGCGCCAGCAGCCCGGAACAGGGAGCCAAAAACATTCAGTACTTC. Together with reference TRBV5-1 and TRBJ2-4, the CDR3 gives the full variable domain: KAGVTQTPRYLIKTRGQQVTLSCSPISGHRSVSWYQQTPGQGLQFLFEYFSETQRNKGNFPGRFSGRQFSNSRSEMNVSTLELGDSALYLCASSPEQGAKNIQYFGAGTRLSVL.

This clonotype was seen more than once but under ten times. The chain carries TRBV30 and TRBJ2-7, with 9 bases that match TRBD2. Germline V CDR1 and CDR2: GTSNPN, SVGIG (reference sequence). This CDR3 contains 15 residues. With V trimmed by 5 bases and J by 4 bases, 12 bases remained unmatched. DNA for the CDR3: TGTGCCTGGGCCTATGAGCGGGAGGCCCCTTACGAGCAGTACTTC. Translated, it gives CAWAYEREAPYEQYF.

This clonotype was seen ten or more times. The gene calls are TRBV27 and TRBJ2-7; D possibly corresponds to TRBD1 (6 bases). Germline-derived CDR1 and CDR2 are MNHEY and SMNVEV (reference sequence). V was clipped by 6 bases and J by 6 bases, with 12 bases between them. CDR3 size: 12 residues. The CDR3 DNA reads TGTGCCAGCAGCCTAGGGGGTTCCGAGCAGTACTTC. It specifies CASSLGGSEQYF.

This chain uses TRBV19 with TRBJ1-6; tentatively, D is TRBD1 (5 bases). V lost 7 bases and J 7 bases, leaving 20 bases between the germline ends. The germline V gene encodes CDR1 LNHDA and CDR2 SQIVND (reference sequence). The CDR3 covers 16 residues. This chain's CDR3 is CASTHPEGTSNSPLHF. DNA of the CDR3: TGTGCCAGTACCCACCCGGAGGGGACGTCGAATTCACCCCTCCACTTT.

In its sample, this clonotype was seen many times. In nucleotides, the CDR3 is TGTGCCAGCAGTCCATCGGGACAGGGGGCCTACGAGCAGTACTTC. Protein product: CASSPSGQGAYEQYF. The rearrangement uses TRBV28 and TRBJ2-7, with 11 bases lining up with TRBD1. The V and J ends lost 5 bases and 2 bases, in that order; junction bases with no gene match: 5. Germline-derived CDR1 and CDR2 are MDHEN and SYDVKM. This CDR3 contains 15 residues.

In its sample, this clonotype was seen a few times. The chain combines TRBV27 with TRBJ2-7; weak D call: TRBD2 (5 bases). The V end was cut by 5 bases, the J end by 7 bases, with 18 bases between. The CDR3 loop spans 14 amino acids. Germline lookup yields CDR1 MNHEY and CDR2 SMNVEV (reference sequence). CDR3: CASSLAGPAWEQYF. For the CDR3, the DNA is TGTGCCAGCAGTCTGGCGGGTCCAGCGTGGGAGCAGTACTTC.

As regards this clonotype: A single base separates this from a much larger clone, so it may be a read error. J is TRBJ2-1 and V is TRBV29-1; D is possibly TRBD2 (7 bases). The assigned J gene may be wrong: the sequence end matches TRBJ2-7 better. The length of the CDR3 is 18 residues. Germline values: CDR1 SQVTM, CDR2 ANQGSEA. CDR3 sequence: CSVPLGLGEGLRGNEQYF. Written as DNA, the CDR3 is TGCAGCGTTCCCCTGGGACTGGGGGAGGGCCTCAGGGGCAATGAGCAGTACTTC.

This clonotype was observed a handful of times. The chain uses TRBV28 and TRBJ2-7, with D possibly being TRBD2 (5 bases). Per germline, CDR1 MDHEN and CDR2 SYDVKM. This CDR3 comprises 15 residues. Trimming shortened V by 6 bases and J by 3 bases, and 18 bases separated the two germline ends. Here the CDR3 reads CASRPPGLGHYEQYF. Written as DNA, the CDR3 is TGTGCCAGCAGGCCGCCCGGACTGGGCCACTACGAGCAGTACTTC.

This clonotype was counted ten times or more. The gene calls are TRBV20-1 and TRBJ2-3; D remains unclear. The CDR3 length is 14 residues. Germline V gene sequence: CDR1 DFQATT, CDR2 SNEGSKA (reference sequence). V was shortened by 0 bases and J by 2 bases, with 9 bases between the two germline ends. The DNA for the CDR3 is TGCAGTGCTAGAGATGACTCGGACACAGATACGCAGTATTTT. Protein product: CSARDDSDTDTQYF.

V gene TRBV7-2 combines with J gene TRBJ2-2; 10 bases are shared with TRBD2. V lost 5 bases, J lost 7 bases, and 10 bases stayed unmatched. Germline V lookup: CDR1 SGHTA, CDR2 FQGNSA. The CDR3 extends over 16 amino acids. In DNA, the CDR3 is TGTGCCAGCAGCCTCCGAGCGGGAGGGCCGGACGGGGAGCTGTTTTTT. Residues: CASSLRAGGPDGELFF.

CDR3 nucleotides: TGTGCCAGCAGCTTAGGGCTGGTGATGACAGATACGCAGTATTTT. As protein: CASSLGLVMTDTQYF. The V and J genes are TRBV7-8 and TRBJ2-3, with D unclear. Germline loops: CDR1 SGHVS, CDR2 FQNEAQ. Deletions cut 1 base from V and 3 bases from J, with 11 bases between. The CDR3 consists of 15 residues.

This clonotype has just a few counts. CDR3 bases: TGTGCCAGCAGCTTAGCTACGGTAGTCGCCTACAATGAGCAGTTCTTC. Residues: CASSLATVVAYNEQFF. The chain employs TRBV7-9 and TRBJ2-1, with no clear D. The CDR3 contains 16 residues. Germline V gene sequence: CDR1 SEHNR, CDR2 FQNEAQ (reference sequence). Trimming stripped 0 bases from V and 2 bases from J, with 11 bases between.

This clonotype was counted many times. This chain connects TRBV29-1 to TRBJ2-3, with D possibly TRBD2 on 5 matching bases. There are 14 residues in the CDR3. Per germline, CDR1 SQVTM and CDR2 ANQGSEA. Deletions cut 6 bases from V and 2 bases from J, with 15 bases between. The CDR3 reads CSVAPLGYTDTQYF. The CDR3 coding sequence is TGCAGCGTAGCCCCACTAGGGTACACAGATACGCAGTATTTT.

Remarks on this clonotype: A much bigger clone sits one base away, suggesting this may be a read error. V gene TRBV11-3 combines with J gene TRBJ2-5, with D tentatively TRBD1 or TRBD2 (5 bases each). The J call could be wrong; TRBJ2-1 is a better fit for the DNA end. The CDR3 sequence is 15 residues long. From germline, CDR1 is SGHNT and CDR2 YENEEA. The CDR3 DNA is TGTGCCAGCAGCGCCGGGGCAACGACCGAGGAGACCCAGTTCTTC. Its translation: CASSAGATTEETQFF.

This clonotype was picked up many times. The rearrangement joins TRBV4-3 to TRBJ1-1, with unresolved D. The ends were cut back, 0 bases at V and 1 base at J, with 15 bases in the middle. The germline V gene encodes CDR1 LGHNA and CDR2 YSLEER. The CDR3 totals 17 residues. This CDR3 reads CASSQESGILGNTEAFF. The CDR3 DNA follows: TGCGCCAGCAGCCAAGAATCTGGGATCTTGGGGAACACTGAAGCTTTCTTT.

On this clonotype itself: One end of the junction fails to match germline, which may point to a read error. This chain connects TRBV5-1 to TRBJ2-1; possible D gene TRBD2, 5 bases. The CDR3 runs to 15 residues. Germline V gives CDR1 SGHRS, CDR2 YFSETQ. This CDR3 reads CASSFPGFRRNEQFF. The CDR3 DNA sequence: TGTGCCAGCAGCTTCCCGGGATTTCGGAGAAATGAGCAGTTCTTC.

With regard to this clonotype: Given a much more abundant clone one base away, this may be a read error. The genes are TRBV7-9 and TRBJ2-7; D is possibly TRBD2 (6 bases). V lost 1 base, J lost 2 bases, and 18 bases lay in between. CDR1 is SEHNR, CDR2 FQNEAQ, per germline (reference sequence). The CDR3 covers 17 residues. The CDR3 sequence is CASSLGYVRDSPYEQYF. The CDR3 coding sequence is TGTGCCAGCAGCTTAGGGTATGTAAGGGACTCCCCCTACGAGCAGTACTTC.

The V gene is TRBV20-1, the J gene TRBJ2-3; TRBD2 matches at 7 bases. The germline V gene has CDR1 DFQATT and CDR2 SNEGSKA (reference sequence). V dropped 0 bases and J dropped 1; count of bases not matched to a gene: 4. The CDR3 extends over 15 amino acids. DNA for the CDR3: TGCAGTGCTAGAGATGGTAGCGGGCGCACAGATACGCAGTATTTT. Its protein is CSARDGSGRTDTQYF.

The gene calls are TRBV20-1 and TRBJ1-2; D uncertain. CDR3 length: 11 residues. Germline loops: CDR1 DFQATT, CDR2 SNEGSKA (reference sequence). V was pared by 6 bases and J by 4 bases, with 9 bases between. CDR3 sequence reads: CSALDLYGYTF. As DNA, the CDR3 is TGCAGTGCGTTGGATCTCTATGGCTACACCTTC.

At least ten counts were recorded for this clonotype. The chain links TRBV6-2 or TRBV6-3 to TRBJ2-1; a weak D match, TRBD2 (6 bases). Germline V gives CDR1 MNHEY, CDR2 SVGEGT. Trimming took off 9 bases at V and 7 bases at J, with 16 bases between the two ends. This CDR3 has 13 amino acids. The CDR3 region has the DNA TGTGCCAGTTCTTGGAGGGAGGTTAATGAGCAGTTCTTC. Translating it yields CASSWREVNEQFF.

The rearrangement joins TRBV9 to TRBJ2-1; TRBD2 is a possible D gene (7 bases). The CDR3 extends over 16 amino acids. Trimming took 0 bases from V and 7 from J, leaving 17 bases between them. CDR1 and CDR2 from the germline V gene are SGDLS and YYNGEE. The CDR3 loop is CASSVATGGGRNEQFF. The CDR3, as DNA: TGTGCCAGCAGCGTAGCTACTGGGGGCGGGAGAAATGAGCAGTTCTTC. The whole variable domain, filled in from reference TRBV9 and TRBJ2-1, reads DSGVTQTPKHLITATGQRVTLRCSPRSGDLSVYWYQQSLDQGLQFLIQYYNGEERAKGNILERFSAQQFPDLHSELNLSSLELGDSALYFCASSVATGGGRNEQFFGPGTRLTVL.